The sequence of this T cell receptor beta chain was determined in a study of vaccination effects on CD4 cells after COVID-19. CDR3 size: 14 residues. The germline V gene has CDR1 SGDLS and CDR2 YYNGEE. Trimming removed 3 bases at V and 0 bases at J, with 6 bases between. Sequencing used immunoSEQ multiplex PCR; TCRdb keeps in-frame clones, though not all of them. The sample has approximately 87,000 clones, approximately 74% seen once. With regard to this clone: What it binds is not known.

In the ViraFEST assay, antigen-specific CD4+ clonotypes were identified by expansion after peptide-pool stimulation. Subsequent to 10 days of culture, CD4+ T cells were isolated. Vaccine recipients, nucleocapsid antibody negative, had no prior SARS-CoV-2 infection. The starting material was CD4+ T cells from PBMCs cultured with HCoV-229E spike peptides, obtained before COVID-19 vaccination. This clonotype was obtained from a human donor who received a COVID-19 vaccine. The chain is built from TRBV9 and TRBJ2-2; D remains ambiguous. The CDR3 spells CASSGVANTGELFF. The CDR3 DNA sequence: TGTGCCAGCAGCGGGGTCGCGAACACCGGGGAGCTGTTTTTT.